This TCR beta chain was recovered during a study of shared clonotypes between healthy human individuals. Trimming stripped 5 bases from V and 3 bases from J, with 16 bases between. The CDR3 length is 15 residues. Germline V gives CDR1 SEHNR, CDR2 FQNEAQ (reference sequence). TCRdb's table, derived via immunoSEQ multiplex PCR, lists solely in-frame clones and lacks some. The sample lists fewer than 1.8 million clones, 97% to 99% seen once, with roughly 0.35% in the top ten. Sequenced input: naive CD4+ T cells sorted from blood. The subset here: CD45RA+ positively selected. The chain recombines TRBV7-9 with TRBJ1-1, with unresolved D. This clonotype originated in a young man in good health. CDR3 residues: CASSLGRREDTEAFF. CDR3 nucleotide sequence: TGTGCCAGCAGCCTAGGCAGGAGAGAGGACACTGAAGCTTTCTTT. Complete variable domain (other parts from reference TRBV7-9 and TRBJ1-1): DTGVSQNPRHKITKRGQNVTFRCDPISEHNRLYWYRQTLGQGPEFLTYFQNEAQLEKSRLLSDRFSAERPKGSFSTLEIQRTEQGDSAMYLCASSLGRREDTEAFFGQGTRLTVV.